Included here is one T cell receptor beta chain sequence, with context. The CDR3 loop spans 15 amino acids. Trimming removed 2 bases from V and 4 bases from J; junction bases left unmatched: 0. Germline V gene lookup returns CDR1 WSHSY and CDR2 SAAADI. Membership in each cohort depended on participant-reported clinical history. Clones were sequenced by immunoSEQ multiplex PCR, and TCRdb holds only the in-frame ones, with some missing. The data hold approximately 130,000 clones, with roughly four fifths observed a single time. This entry belongs to a study of blood T cell repertoires in COVID-19. Study information: PBMCs, B-cell-depleted T cells, or T cells provided the cDNA or gDNA that made up the material.

This chain connects TRBV10-2 to TRBJ2-1; TRBD2 agrees at 12 bases. The material sequenced was PBMCs or T cells enriched from blood (not recorded which). This TCR was recovered from a man in his thirties or forties who had recovered from COVID-19. CDR3 DNA sequence: TGCGCCAGCAGTGAGGGACTAGCGGGGTACAATGAGCAGTTCTTC. Residues: CASSEGLAGYNEQFF.